This T cell receptor (beta chain) stems from a study of shared clonotypes between healthy human individuals. Study-level information: Contributing individuals were two females and a few males aged 18 to 49.

A deep-level run was used for the assay. Assay: immunoSEQ multiplex PCR; the TCRdb copy retains only in-frame clones and omits some. The data show about 180,000 clones, roughly 93% seen once. The germline V gene has CDR1 MDHEN and CDR2 SYDVKM. Trimming cost V 8 bases and J 3 bases; bases outside gene matches: 18. The CDR3 sequence is 17 residues long. This clone was seen once. The rearrangement links TRBV28 to TRBJ2-5; 7 nucleotides agree with TRBD2. Sequencing used naive CD4+ T cells sorted from blood. The subset denotes: CD45RA+ positively selected. The TCR originated in a young woman in good health. CDR3 nucleotide sequence: TGTGCCAGCCCTAGGCCTAGCGGCCTGGTCGAGGAAGAGACCCAGTACTTC. Its translation: CASPRPSGLVEEETQYF.